One and the same sample provided the 3 T cell receptor beta chains below, sequenced in a study of low-dose radiotherapy and immunotherapy resistance in tumors. cDNA synthesis used a TRAV/TRBV-specific primer set for both chains. A roughly 22-cycle PCR with a constant-region primer and V-primer adapter amplified TCRs. TCRdb recomputed calls from the reads with MiXCR, one row per CDR3 protein. The data show tens of thousands of distinct CDR3 sequences, with roughly 31% seen just once and 11% held by the top ten. Stated time point: before trial treatment. The sample consisted of PBMCs, taken before treatment. These receptors were obtained from a female donor with ovarian cancer.

This CDR3 is CASSQRRVSYEQYF. The CDR3 DNA follows: TGCGCCAGCAGCCAACGCAGGGTGTCCTACGAGCAGTACTTC. V is TRBV4-3 and J is TRBJ2-7; D might be TRBD1 (5 bases). Germline V gives CDR1 LGHNA, CDR2 YSLEER. The CDR3 consists of 14 residues. V lost 2 bases and J lost 1, with 9 bases in between.

This sequence joins TRBV19 and TRBJ2-1; D call uncertain. Between the trimmed V and J ends, which lost 5 bases and 3 bases, there was a span of 8 bases. Germline lookup yields CDR1 LNHDA and CDR2 SQIVND (reference sequence). The CDR3 spans 13 residues. For the CDR3, the DNA is TGTGCCAGTAGTCCGAACTTCTACAATGAGCAGTTCTTC. It translates to CASSPNFYNEQFF. Full variable domain (remainder filled in from reference TRBV19 and TRBJ2-1): DGGITQSPKYLFRKEGQNVTLSCEQNLNHDAMYWYRQDPGQGLRLIYYSQIVNDFQKGDIAEGYSVSREKKESFPLTVTSAQKNPTAFYLCASSPNFYNEQFFGPGTRLTVL.

This clonotype showed up many times. The rearrangement uses TRBV5-1 and TRBJ2-7, with TRBD1 matching over 9 bases. From germline, CDR1 is SGHRS and CDR2 YFSETQ. The CDR3 contains 13 residues. After removal of 4 bases from V and 6 bases from J, the junction contained 5 bases not matched to a gene. The CDR3 here is CASSAGTGTEQYF. CDR3 sequence (DNA): TGCGCCAGCAGCGCCGGGACAGGGACCGAGCAGTACTTC.